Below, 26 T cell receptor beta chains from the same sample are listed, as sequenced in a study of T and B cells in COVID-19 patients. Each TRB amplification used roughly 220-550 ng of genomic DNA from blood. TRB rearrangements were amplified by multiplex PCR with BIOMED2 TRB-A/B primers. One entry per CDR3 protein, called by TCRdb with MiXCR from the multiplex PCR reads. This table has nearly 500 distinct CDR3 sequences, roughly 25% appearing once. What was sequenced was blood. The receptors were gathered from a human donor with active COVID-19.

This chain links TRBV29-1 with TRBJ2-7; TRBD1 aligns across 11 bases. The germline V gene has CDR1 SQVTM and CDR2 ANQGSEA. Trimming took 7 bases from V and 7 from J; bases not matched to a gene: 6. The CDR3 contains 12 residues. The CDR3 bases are TGCAGCGCTGGACAGGGGGCGGAGGAGCAGTACTTC. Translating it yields CSAGQGAEEQYF.

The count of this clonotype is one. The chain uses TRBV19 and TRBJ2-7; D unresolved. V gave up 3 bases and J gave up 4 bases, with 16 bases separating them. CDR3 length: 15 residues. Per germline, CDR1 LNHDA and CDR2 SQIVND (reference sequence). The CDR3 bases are TGTGCCAGTAGTATTTCTCAAGGCCACCTATACGAGCAGTACTTC. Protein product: CASSISQGHLYEQYF.

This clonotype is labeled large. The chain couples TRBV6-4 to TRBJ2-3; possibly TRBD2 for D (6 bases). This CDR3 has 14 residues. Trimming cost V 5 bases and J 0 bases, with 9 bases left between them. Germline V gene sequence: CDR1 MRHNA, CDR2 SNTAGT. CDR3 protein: CASSLAHSTDTQYF. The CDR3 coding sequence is TGTGCCAGCAGTCTAGCGCATAGCACAGATACGCAGTATTTT.

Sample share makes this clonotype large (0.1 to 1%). The CDR3 DNA reads TGTGCCAGCAGTGGTCAAGACTCCTACAATGAGCAGTTCTTC. It specifies CASSGQDSYNEQFF. The chain carries TRBV6-1 and TRBJ2-1; D is undetermined. The germline V gene has CDR1 MNHNS and CDR2 SASEGT. The V and J ends lost 4 bases and 0 bases respectively, with 7 bases between them. This CDR3 has 14 amino acids.

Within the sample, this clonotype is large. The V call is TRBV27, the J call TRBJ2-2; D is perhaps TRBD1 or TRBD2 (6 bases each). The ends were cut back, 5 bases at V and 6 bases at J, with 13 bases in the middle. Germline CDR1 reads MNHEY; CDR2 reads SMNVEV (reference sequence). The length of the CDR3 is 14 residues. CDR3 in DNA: TGTGCCAGCAGTACGAACAGGGAGGCCGGGGAGCTGTTTTTT. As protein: CASSTNREAGELFF.

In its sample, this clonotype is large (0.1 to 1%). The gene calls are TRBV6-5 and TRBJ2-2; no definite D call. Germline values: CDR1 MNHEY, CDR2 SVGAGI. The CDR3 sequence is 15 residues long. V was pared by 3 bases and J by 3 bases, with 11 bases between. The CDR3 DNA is TGTGCCAGCAGTTATCTGACTGGGGACACCGGGGAGCTGTTTTTT. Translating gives CASSYLTGDTGELFF.

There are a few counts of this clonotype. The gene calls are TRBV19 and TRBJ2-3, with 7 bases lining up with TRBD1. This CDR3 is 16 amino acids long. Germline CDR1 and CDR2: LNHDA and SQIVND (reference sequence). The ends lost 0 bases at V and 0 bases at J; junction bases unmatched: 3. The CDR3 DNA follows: TGTGCCAGTAGTATAGAGGGACAGCTTAGCACAGATACGCAGTATTTT. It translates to CASSIEGQLSTDTQYF.

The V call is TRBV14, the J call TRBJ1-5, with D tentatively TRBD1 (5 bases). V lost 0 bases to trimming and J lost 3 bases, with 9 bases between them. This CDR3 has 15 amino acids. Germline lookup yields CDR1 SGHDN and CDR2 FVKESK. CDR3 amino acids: CASSQDGGNNQPQHF. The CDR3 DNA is TGTGCCAGCAGCCAAGATGGGGGGAACAATCAGCCCCAGCATTTT. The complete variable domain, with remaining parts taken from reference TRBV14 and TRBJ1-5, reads EAGVTQFPSHSVIEKGQTVTLRCDPISGHDNLYWYRRVMGKEIKFLLHFVKESKQDESGMPNNRFLAERTGGTYSTLKVQPAELEDSGVYFCASSQDGGNNQPQHFGDGTRLSIL.

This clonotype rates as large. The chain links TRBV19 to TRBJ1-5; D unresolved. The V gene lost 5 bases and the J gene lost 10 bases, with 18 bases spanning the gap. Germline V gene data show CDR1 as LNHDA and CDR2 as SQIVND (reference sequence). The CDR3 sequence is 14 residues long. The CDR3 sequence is CASSFPASISPQHF. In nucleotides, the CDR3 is TGTGCCAGTAGTTTCCCGGCCTCAATCAGCCCCCAGCATTTT. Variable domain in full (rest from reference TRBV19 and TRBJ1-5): DGGITQSPKYLFRKEGQNVTLSCEQNLNHDAMYWYRQDPGQGLRLIYYSQIVNDFQKGDIAEGYSVSREKKESFPLTVTSAQKNPTAFYLCASSFPASISPQHFGDGTRLSIL.

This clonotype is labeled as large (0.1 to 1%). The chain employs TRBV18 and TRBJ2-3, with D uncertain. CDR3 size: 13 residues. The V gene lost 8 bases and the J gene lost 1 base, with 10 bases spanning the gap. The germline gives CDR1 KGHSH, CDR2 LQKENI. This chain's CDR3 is CASTKAGTDTQYF. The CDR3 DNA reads TGTGCCAGCACCAAAGCCGGCACAGATACGCAGTATTTT.

The CDR3: CSARRENQPQHF. DNA of the CDR3: TGCAGTGCTAGAAGGGAGAATCAGCCCCAGCATTTT. V gene TRBV20-1 combines with J gene TRBJ1-5; no clear D gene. Germline CDR1 is DFQATT and CDR2 is SNEGSKA (reference sequence). The CDR3 runs to 12 residues. V was shortened by 2 bases and J by 4 bases, with 6 bases between the two germline ends.

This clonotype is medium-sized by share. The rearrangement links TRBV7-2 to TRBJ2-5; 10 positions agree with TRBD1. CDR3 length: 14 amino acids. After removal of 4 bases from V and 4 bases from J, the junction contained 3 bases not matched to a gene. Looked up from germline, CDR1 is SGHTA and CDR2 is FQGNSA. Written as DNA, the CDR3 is TGTGCCAGCAGCTACGGACAGGGGGTAGAGACCCAGTACTTC. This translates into CASSYGQGVETQYF.

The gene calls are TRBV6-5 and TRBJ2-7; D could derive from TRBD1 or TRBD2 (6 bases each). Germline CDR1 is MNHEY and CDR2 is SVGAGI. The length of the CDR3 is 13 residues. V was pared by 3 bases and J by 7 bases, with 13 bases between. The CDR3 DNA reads TGTGCCAGCAGTTATGTAGTAGGGGGGGAGCAGTACTTC. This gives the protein CASSYVVGGEQYF.

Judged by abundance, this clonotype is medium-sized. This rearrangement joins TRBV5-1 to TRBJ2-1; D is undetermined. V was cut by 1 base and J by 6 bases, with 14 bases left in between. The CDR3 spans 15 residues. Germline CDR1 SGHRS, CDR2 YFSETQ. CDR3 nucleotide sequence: TGCGCCAGCAGCTTGATCCCCTCCCAGACCAATGAGCAGTTCTTC. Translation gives CASSLIPSQTNEQFF. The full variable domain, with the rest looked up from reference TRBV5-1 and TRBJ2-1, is KAGVTQTPRYLIKTRGQQVTLSCSPISGHRSVSWYQQTPGQGLQFLFEYFSETQRNKGNFPGRFSGRQFSNSRSEMNVSTLELGDSALYLCASSLIPSQTNEQFFGPGTRLTVL.

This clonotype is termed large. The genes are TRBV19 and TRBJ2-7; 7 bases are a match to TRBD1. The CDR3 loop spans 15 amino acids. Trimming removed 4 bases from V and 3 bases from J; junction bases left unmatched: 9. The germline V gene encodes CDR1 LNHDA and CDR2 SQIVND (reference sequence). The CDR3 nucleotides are TGTGCCAGTAGTACTTGGGACAGCTTGGACTACGAGCAGTACTTC. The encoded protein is CASSTWDSLDYEQYF.

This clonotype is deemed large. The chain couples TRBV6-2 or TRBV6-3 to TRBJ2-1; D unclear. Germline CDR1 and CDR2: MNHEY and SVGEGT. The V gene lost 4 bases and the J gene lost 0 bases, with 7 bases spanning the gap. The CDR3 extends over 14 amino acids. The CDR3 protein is CASSLRVSYNEQFF. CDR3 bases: TGTGCCAGCAGTTTAAGGGTCTCCTACAATGAGCAGTTCTTC.

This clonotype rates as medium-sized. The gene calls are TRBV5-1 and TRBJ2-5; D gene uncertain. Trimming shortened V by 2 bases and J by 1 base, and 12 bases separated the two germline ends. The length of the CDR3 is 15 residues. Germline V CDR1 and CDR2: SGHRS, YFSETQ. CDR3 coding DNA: TGCGCCAGCAGCTTAACGGCCACGGTCCAAGAGACCCAGTACTTC. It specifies CASSLTATVQETQYF.

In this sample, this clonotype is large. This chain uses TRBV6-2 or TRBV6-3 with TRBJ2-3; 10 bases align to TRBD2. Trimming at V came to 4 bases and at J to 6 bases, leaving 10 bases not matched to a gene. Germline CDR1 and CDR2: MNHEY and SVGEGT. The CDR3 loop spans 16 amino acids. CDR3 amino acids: CASSSLLAGEDDTQYF. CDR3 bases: TGTGCCAGCAGTTCGCTTCTAGCGGGAGAAGATGATACGCAGTATTTT.

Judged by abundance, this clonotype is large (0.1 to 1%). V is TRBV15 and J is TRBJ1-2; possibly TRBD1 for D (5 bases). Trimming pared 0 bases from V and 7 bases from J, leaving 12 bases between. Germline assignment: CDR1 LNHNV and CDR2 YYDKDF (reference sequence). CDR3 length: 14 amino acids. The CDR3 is CATSRDFAGTGYTF. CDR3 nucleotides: TGTGCCACCAGCAGAGATTTTGCAGGGACTGGCTACACCTTC.

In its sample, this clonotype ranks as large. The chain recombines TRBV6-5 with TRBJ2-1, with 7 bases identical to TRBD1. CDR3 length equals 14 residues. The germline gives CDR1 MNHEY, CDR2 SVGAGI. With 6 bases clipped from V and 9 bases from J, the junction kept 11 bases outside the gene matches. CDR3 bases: TGTGCCAGCAGCCGTCCCACAGGGGCCCTTGAGCAGTTCTTC. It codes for CASSRPTGALEQFF.

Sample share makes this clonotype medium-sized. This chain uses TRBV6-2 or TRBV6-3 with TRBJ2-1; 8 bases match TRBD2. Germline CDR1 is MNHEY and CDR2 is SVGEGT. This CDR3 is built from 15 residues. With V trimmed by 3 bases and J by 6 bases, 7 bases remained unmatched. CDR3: CASSYSLAGPNEQFF. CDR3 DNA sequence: TGTGCCAGCAGTTATAGTCTAGCGGGCCCCAATGAGCAGTTCTTC.

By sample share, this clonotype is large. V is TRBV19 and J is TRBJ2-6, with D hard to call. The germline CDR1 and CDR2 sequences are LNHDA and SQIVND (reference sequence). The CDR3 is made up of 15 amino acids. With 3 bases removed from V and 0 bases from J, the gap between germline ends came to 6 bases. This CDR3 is CASSMVGSGANVLTF. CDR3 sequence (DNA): TGTGCCAGTAGTATGGTCGGCTCTGGGGCCAACGTCCTGACTTTC.

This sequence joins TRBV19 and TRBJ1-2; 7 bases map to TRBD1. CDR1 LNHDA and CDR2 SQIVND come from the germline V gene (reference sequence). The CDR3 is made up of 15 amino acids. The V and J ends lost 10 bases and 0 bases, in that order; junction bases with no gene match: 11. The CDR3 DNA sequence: TGTGCCACCGTCCCGGGACAGCTCGCTAACTATGGCTACACCTTC. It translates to CATVPGQLANYGYTF. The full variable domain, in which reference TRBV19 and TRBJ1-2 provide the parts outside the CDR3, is DGGITQSPKYLFRKEGQNVTLSCEQNLNHDAMYWYRQDPGQGLRLIYYSQIVNDFQKGDIAEGYSVSREKKESFPLTVTSAQKNPTAFYLCATVPGQLANYGYTFGSGTRLTVV.

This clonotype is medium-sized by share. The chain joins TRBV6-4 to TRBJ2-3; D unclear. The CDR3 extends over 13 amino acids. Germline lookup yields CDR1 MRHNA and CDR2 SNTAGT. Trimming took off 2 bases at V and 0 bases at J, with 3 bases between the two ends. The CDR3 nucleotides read TGTGCCAGCAGTGACGGGAGCACAGATACGCAGTATTTT. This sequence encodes CASSDGSTDTQYF.

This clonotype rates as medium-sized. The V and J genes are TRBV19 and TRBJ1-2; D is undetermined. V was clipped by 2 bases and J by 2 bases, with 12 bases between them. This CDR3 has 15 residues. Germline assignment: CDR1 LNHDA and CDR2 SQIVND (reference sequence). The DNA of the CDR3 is TGTGCCAGTAGTATATCCCCGAGCAGAAACTATGGCTACACCTTC. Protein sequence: CASSISPSRNYGYTF.

CDR3 coding DNA: TGTGCCAGCAGCCCCCTCCCCGACTTGCGCACAGATACGCAGTATTTT. The encoded protein is CASSPLPDLRTDTQYF. The chain combines TRBV9 with TRBJ2-3; D ambiguous. The V and J ends lost 4 bases and 1 base respectively, with 16 bases between them. This CDR3 spans 16 amino acids. Germline V gene data show CDR1 as SGDLS and CDR2 as YYNGEE.